This TCR beta chain derives from a study of shared clonotypes between healthy human individuals. Libraries were prepared by immunoSEQ multiplex PCR; TCRdb keeps only in-frame clonotypes and omits some of them. The data contain hundreds of thousands of clones, 80% to 95% of them singletons. Trimming stripped 3 bases from V and 0 bases from J, with 9 bases between. The germline V gene has CDR1 MGHRA and CDR2 YSYEKL. The CDR3 has 14 residues. This clone has only one observation. Naive-designated CD8 cells lacked CD45RO, were positively enriched for CCR7, and omitted terminally differentiated effector memory CD45RA+ cells.

The genes are TRBV4-1 and TRBJ2-7; possible D gene TRBD1, 6 bases. The clonotype originates from a man in his thirties or forties in good health. The sample comprised naive CD8+ T cells sorted from blood. CDR3 amino acids: CASSHDRSSYEQYF. The CDR3, as DNA: TGCGCCAGCAGCCACGACAGGTCCTCCTACGAGCAGTACTTC.